The clone carrying this T cell receptor beta chain has ten or more counts. Its antigen is still unknown. This specimen comes from a study of T cells after yellow fever vaccination. Overall study: Preparing low-cell-number fractions relied on SMART-Seq v4 Ultra Low Input. Study conclusions and caveats: High-abundance clonotypes from the bulk population could contaminate FACS-sorted repertoires.

Synthesis of TCR cDNA relied on 5'RACE template switching, which attached a universal primer site and UMIs. TCRdb reprocessed the 5' RACE reads via MiXCR and lists one record per CDR3 protein. The table includes some 120,000 distinct CDR3 sequences, 6.5% to 8% detected once. This sequence was found in a man younger than 35 who received the YFV17D yellow fever vaccine. The specimen comprised CD4+ T cells sorted from PBMCs, sampled approximately 11 days after the first yellow fever vaccination.

In nucleotides, the CDR3 is TGCGCCAGCAGCTTGAACAGAAACAATGAGCAGTTCTTC. Its protein product is CASSLNRNNEQFF. The rearrangement joins TRBV5-1 to TRBJ2-1; D is unclear. The V end lost 1 base, the J end lost 5 bases, and 7 bases lay between the germline ends. Germline CDR1 is SGHRS and CDR2 is YFSETQ. The CDR3 is made up of 13 amino acids. The full variable domain, with the rest looked up from reference TRBV5-1 and TRBJ2-1, is KAGVTQTPRYLIKTRGQQVTLSCSPISGHRSVSWYQQTPGQGLQFLFEYFSETQRNKGNFPGRFSGRQFSNSRSEMNVSTLELGDSALYLCASSLNRNNEQFFGPGTRLTVL.